What follows describes a single T cell receptor beta chain. TCR alpha and beta CDR3 regions were amplified from RNA using iRepertoire nested multiplex PCR. Using its own MiXCR run on the multiplex PCR reads, TCRdb lists one record per CDR3 protein. The data hold a few hundred thousand distinct CDR3 sequences, with 41% observed a single time. These data belong to a study of glioma-infiltrating T cells. At the level of the study: WHO grade II oligodendrogliomas or astrocytomas, plus non-recurrent WHO grade IV glioblastomas, were sampled.

The sequence was collected from a human donor with low-grade glioma or glioblastoma, undergoing nonglioma brain surgery, or in good health (not recorded which). Sequencing was done on a sample of glioma tissue, nonneoplastic brain tissue, or PBMCs (not recorded which).

The chain's CDR3 is CASNPRASLRSYEQYF. The CDR3 bases are TGTGCCAGCAACCCCCGGGCTAGCTTGAGATCCTACGAGCAGTACTTC. The gene calls are TRBV7-9 and TRBJ2-7; tentative D call: TRBD2 (5 bases). Germline assignment: CDR1 SEHNR and CDR2 FQNEAQ (reference sequence). V was shortened by 7 bases and J by 1 base, with 20 bases between the two germline ends. The CDR3 totals 16 residues.